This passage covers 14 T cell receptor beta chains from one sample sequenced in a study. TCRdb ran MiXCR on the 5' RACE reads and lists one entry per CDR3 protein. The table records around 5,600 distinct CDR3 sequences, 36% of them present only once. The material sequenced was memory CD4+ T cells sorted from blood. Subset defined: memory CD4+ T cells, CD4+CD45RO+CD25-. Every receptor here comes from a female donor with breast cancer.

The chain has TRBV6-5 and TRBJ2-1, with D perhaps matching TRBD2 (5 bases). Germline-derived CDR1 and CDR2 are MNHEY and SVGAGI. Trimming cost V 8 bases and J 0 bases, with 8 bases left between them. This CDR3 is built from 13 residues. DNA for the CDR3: TGTGCCAGCGGACTCCTCTCCTACAATGAGCAGTTCTTC. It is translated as CASGLLSYNEQFF.

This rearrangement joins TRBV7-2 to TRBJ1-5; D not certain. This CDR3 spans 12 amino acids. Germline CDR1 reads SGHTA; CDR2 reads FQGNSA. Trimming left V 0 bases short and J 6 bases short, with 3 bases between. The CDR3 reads CASSLASQPQHF. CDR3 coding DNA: TGTGCCAGCAGCTTAGCTAGTCAGCCCCAGCATTTT.

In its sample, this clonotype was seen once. CDR3 residues: CASSLGQPADTQYF. The CDR3 DNA reads TGCGCCAGCAGCTTGGGCCAGCCGGCAGATACGCAGTATTTT. The chain combines TRBV5-1 with TRBJ2-3; D is ambiguous. Trimming shortened V by 0 bases and J by 4 bases, and 9 bases separated the two germline ends. The CDR3 contains 14 residues. Per the germline V gene, CDR1 is SGHRS and CDR2 is YFSETQ. Based on the CDR3 plus reference TRBV5-1 and TRBJ2-3, the full variable domain is KAGVTQTPRYLIKTRGQQVTLSCSPISGHRSVSWYQQTPGQGLQFLFEYFSETQRNKGNFPGRFSGRQFSNSRSEMNVSTLELGDSALYLCASSLGQPADTQYFGPGTRLTVL.

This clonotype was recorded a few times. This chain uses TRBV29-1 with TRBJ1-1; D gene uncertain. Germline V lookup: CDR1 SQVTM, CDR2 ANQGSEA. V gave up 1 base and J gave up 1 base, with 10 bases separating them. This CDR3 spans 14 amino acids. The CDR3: CSVEAGPANTEAFF. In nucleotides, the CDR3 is TGCAGCGTTGAAGCCGGCCCGGCGAACACTGAAGCTTTCTTT.

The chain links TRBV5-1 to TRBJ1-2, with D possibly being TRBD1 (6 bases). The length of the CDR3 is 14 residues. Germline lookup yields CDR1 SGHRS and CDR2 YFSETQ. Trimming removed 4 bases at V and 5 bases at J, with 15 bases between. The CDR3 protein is CASSPEGTPYGYTF. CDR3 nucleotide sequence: TGCGCCAGCAGCCCCGAGGGGACACCATATGGCTACACCTTC.

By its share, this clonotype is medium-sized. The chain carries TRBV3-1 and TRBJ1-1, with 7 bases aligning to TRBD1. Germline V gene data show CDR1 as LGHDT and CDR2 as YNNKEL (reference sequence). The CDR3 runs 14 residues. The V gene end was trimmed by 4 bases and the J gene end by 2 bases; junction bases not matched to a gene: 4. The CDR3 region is CASSLGTDNTEAFF. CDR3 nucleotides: TGTGCCAGCAGCCTAGGGACAGACAACACTGAAGCTTTCTTT.

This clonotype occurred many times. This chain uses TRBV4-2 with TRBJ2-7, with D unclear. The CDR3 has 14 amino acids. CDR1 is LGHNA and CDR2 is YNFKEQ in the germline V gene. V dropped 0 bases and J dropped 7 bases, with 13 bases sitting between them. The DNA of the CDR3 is TGTGCCAGCAGCCAAGAGAGGTGGATGGGGGAGCAGTACTTC. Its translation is CASSQERWMGEQYF.

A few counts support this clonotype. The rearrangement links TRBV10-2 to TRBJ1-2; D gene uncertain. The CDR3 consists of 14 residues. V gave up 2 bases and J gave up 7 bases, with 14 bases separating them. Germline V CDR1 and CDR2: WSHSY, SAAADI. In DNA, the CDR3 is TGCGCCAGCAGTGAGATAGGGAAGATTGTTGGCTACACCTTC. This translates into CASSEIGKIVGYTF.

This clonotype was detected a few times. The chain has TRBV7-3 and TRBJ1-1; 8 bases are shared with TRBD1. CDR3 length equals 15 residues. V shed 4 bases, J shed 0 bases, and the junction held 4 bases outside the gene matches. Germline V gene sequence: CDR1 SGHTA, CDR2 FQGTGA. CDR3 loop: CASSSQGGVNTEAFF. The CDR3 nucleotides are TGTGCCAGCAGCTCACAGGGGGGGGTGAACACTGAAGCTTTCTTT. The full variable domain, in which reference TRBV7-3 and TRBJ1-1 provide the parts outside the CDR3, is GAGVSQTPSNKVTEKGKYVELRCDPISGHTALYWYRQSLGQGPEFLIYFQGTGAADDSGLPNDRFFAVRPEGSVSTLKIQRTERGDSAVYLCASSSQGGVNTEAFFGQGTRLTVV.

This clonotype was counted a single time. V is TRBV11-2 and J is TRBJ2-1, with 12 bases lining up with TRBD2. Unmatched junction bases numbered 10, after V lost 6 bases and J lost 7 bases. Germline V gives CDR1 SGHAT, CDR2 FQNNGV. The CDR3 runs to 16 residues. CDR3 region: CASRVRLAGDRNEQFF. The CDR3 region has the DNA TGTGCCAGCAGGGTCCGACTAGCGGGAGATCGAAATGAGCAGTTCTTC.

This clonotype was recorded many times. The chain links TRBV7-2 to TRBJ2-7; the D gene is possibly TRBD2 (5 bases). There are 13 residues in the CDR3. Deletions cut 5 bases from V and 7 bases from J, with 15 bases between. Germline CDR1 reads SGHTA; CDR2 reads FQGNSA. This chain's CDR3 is CASSHGRVREQYF. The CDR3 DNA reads TGTGCCAGCAGCCATGGGAGAGTACGAGAGCAGTACTTC. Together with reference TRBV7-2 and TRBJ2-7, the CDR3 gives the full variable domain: GAGVSQSPSNKVTEKGKDVELRCDPISGHTALYWYRQSLGQGLEFLIYFQGNSAPDKSGLPSDRFSAERTGGSVSTLTIQRTQQEDSAVYLCASSHGRVREQYFGPGTRLTVT.

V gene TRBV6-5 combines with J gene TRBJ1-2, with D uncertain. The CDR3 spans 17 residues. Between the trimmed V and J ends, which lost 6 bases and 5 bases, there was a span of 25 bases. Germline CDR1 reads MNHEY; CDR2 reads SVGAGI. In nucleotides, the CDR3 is TGTGCCAGCAGATCGAGCCCACGATCCTACGGCAATTATGGCTACACCTTC. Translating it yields CASRSSPRSYGNYGYTF.

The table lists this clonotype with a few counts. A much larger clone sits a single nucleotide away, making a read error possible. The CDR3, as DNA: TGCACCAGCAGCCCTATAAGGACAGGGGGCACTTACGAGCAGTACTTC. Protein product: CTSSPIRTGGTYEQYF. The V call is TRBV27, the J call TRBJ2-7; 11 nucleotides match TRBD1. CDR3 length: 16 residues. Germline V lookup: CDR1 MNHEY, CDR2 SMNVEV (reference sequence).

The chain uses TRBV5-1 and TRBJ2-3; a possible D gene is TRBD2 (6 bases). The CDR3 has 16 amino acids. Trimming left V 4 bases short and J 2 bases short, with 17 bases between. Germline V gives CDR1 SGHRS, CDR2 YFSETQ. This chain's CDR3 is CASSTPGLSSTDTQYF. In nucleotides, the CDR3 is TGCGCCAGCAGCACACCGGGACTGAGTTCCACAGATACGCAGTATTTT.